The clone carrying this T cell receptor (beta chain) was seen a handful of times. This sample's time point: patch test 2, 6 weeks after DPC sensitization. The treatment was: therapeutic diphenylcyclopropenone sensitization with weekly scalp DPC. It was from unfractionated whole blood that total RNA was extracted. This entry is derived from a study of human T cells and chemical hapten exposure. For the study at large: Small pooled library volume differences mainly caused per-sample TCR yield variation.

Within the library, unique molecular identifiers were attached to each individual cDNA molecule. TCRdb re-derived calls from the RACE reads in MiXCR, one entry per CDR3 protein. The sample records under 100,000 distinct CDR3 sequences, about 9.4% being singletons. CDR3 length equals 13 residues. Germline V gene sequence: CDR1 MDHEN, CDR2 SYDVKM. Losses at the gene ends were 7 bases for V and 5 bases for J; bases not matched to a gene: 8. The chain has TRBV28 and TRBJ2-7, with 7 positions matching TRBD2. The sequenced sample was whole blood, obtained in connection with sensitization to the hapten diphenylcyclopropenone (DPC). The receptor was derived from a woman aged 50 to 65 with alopecia areata. Some clones in this sample may be carry-over from other donors' samples. The chain's CDR3 is CASIKAGVNEQYF. CDR3 coding DNA: TGTGCCAGCATCAAGGCGGGAGTAAACGAGCAGTACTTC.